This T cell receptor (beta chain) was recovered during a study of T cells in localized non-small cell lung cancer. Study-level results: Uninvolved neighboring lung showed the greatest T cell clonality, exceeding tumor. In adjacent lung, a median roughly 60 of the top 100 tumor clones were found. As only one tumor region underwent sequencing, heterogeneity remains possible.

As concerns this clone: The antigen is not known.

Germline CDR1 is MDHEN and CDR2 is SYDVKM. CDR3 size: 13 residues. With 10 bases removed from V and 0 bases from J, the gap between germline ends came to 7 bases. Sequencing was performed with immunoSEQ multiplex PCR; in TCRdb, only in-frame clones are kept and a portion is missing. Seen here are about 43,000 clones, 90% to 95% observed once, and the top ten hold under 12%. This receptor was obtained from a woman aged 35-70 years with stage II lung adenocarcinoma. Source: PBMCs, taken before any cancer treatment. The chain recombines TRBV28 with TRBJ1-6; unclear D gene. This CDR3 reads CATWSSYNSPLHF. The CDR3 DNA follows: TGTGCCACGTGGAGCTCCTATAATTCACCCCTCCACTTT.